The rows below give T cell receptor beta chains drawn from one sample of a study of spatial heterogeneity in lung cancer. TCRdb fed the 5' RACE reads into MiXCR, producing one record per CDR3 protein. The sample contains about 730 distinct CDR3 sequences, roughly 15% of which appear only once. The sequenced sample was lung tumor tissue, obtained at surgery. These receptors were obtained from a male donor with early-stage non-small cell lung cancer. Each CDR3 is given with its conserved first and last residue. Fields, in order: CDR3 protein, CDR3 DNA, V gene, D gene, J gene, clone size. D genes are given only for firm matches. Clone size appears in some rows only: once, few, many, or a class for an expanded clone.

CDR3: CASSAGVSNQPQHF; DNA: TGTGCCAGCAGTGCAGGGGTAAGCAATCAGCCCCAGCATTTT; V: TRBV2; D: .; J: TRBJ1-5; size: large
CDR3: CASSHPGTNYEQYF; DNA: TGTGCCAGCAGCCATCCCGGGACTAACTACGAGCAGTACTTC; V: TRBV4-2; D: TRBD2; J: TRBJ2-7; size: large
CDR3: CSARSGASGELFF; DNA: TGCAGTGCTAGATCGGGGGCCTCCGGGGAGCTGTTTTTT; V: TRBV20-1; D: .; J: TRBJ2-2; size: few
CDR3: CASSSQGYEQFF; DNA: TGTGCCAGCAGCTCCCAGGGGTATGAGCAGTTCTTC; V: TRBV7-9; D: .; J: TRBJ2-1; size: few
CDR3: CAISESTAPGKAFF; DNA: TGTGCCATCAGTGAGTCTACAGCTCCGGGAAAAGCTTTCTTT; V: TRBV10-3; D: .; J: TRBJ1-1; size: medium-sized
CDR3: CASSIQGPGSYEQYF; DNA: TGCGCCAGCAGCATCCAGGGGCCAGGGAGCTACGAGCAGTACTTC; V: TRBV4-1; D: .; J: TRBJ2-7; size: few
CDR3: CASSDAADTQYF; DNA: TGTGCCAGCAGTGACGCCGCAGATACGCAGTATTTT; V: TRBV6-2/TRBV6-3; D: .; J: TRBJ2-3; size: large
CDR3: CASSLTSGGHEQFF; DNA: TGTGCCAGCAGCTTAACTAGCGGGGGTCATGAGCAGTTCTTC; V: TRBV11-2; D: TRBD2; J: TRBJ2-1; size: .
CDR3: CASSNAGTGVPDEQYF; DNA: TGTGCCAGCAGTAACGCCGGGACAGGGGTCCCAGACGAGCAGTACTTC; V: TRBV6-5; D: TRBD1; J: TRBJ2-7; size: medium-sized
CDR3: CASSEIQGMVANYGYTF; DNA: TGTGCCAGCTCGGAGATTCAGGGGATGGTGGCTAACTATGGCTACACCTTC; V: TRBV18; D: .; J: TRBJ1-2; size: large
CDR3: CSVEGQGFSDTQYF; DNA: TGCAGCGTTGAAGGGCAGGGATTTTCAGATACGCAGTATTTT; V: TRBV29-1; D: .; J: TRBJ2-3; size: .
CDR3: CSARVPGGETQYF; DNA: TGCAGTGCTAGAGTCCCCGGGGGAGAGACCCAGTACTTC; V: TRBV20-1; D: .; J: TRBJ2-5; size: large